This T cell receptor (beta chain) was documented in a study of blood T cell repertoires in COVID-19. Study at large: Samples representing acute and convalescent COVID-19 were sourced from the United States, Italy and Spain. Sample material is recorded as cDNA or gDNA derived from T cells, B-cell-depleted T cells, or PBMCs.

CDR1 and CDR2 (germline): SGHRS, YFSETQ. This CDR3 spans 17 amino acids. V lost 0 bases to trimming and J lost 0 bases; unmatched junction nucleotides: 6. Only in-frame clones appear in the TCRdb table, and some are missing; sequencing was by immunoSEQ multiplex PCR. Of 55,000 to 65,000 clones detected, roughly 84% appear once; the ten largest clones hold 4.5% to 6%. The rearrangement links TRBV5-1 to TRBJ2-5; TRBD2 matches 9 bases. This clonotype originated in an elderly man in a cohort sampled during active COVID-19. Material: peripheral blood. CDR3 in DNA: TGCGCCAGCAGCTTGGGGGTAGCGGGGGTATACCAAGAGACCCAGTACTTC. Translated: CASSLGVAGVYQETQYF.